This T cell receptor (beta chain) comes out of a study of neurological immune-mediated disorders. Germline CDR1 and CDR2: LGHDT and YNNKEL (reference sequence). This CDR3 contains 15 residues. With V trimmed by 1 base and J by 7 bases, 9 bases remained unmatched. One entry per CDR3 protein, called by TCRdb with MiXCR from the 5' RACE reads. Counted here are about 71,000 distinct CDR3 sequences, less than 5.5% occurring once; the ten biggest clones make up 5.5% to 8%. This clonotype was counted a few times. This receptor was obtained from a young man with multiple sclerosis. The rearrangement uses TRBV3-1 and TRBJ1-2; TRBD1 aligns across 7 bases. Input material: PBMCs. CDR3 coding DNA: TGTGCCAGCAGCCAAGGTGGGGGCAGGGGGAGTGGCTACACCTTC. Protein sequence: CASSQGGGRGSGYTF.